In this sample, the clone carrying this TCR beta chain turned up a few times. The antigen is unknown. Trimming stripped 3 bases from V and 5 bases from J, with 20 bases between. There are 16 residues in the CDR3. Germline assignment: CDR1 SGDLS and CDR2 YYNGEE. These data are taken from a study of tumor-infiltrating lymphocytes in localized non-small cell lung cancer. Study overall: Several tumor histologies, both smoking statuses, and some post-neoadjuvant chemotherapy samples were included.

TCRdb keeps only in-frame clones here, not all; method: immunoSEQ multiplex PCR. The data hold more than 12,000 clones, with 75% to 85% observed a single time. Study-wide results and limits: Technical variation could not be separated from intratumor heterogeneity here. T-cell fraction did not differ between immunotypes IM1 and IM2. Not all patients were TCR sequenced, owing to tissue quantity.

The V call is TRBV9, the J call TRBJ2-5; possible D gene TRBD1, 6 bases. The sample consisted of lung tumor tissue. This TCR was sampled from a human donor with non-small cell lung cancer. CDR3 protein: CASSASGAGAWETQYF. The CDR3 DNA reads TGTGCCAGCAGCGCAAGTGGGGCAGGGGCTTGGGAGACCCAGTACTTC.